This T cell receptor (beta chain) originates from a study of beta chain features in type 1 diabetes. Study overall: Sorted cells numbering around 100,000,000 were examined across all samples. Study-level results: All four CD4+ subsets of Type 1 diabetes patients contained TCRB CDR3s that were moderately but significantly shorter.

A few counts support this clone. Its antigen is currently unknown. This sample includes further DNA sequences coding for the same CDR3. Every isolated RNA sample was fully reverse transcribed, so sequencing captured expressed TCRB transcripts. Profiling relied on immunoSEQ multiplex PCR, and the TCRdb table lists in-frame clones only, not all of them. The sample yields 640,000 or so clones, around an eighth seen once. The CDR3 consists of 13 residues. Trimming pared 2 bases from V and 0 bases from J, leaving 7 bases between. The germline V gene has CDR1 SQVTM and CDR2 ANQGSEA. The chain uses TRBV29-1 and TRBJ1-1; unclear D gene. The specimen sequenced was naive CD4+ T cells from blood. The TCR sequence derives from a man aged 18 to 30 with type 1 diabetes. The DNA of the CDR3 is TGCAGCGTTGAACGTGGGATGAACACTGAAGCTTTCTTT. Translated: CSVERGMNTEAFF.